This TCR beta chain was sequenced during a study of cytomegalovirus exposure and HLA in healthy donors. The CDR3 has 14 residues. Per the germline V gene, CDR1 is LNHDA and CDR2 is SQIVND (reference sequence). V gave up 5 bases and J gave up 2 bases; unmatched junction bases: 6. PCR employed 60 Vbeta and 13 Jbeta primers. Libraries were prepared by immunoSEQ multiplex PCR; TCRdb keeps only in-frame clonotypes and omits some of them. Its listing shows over 100,000 clones. The chain has TRBV19 and TRBJ2-7; 7 positions agree with TRBD1. The sequencing sample was made of PBMCs. This clonotype originated in a woman aged 40 to 50 in good health and CMV-seropositive. The CDR3: CASSLTGDTYEQYF. The CDR3 DNA reads TGTGCCAGTAGTTTAACAGGGGACACCTACGAGCAGTACTTC.